These 31 T cell receptor beta chains were all obtained from the same sample, sequenced in a study of neurological immune-mediated disorders. Time point meaning: longitudinal time-point 2. TCRdb processed the 5' RACE reads anew with MiXCR; each CDR3 protein has one entry. This table holds 70,000 to 90,000 distinct CDR3 sequences, approximately 6% found once. Specimen: PBMCs. The receptors were sampled from a woman between 55 and 75 years old with multiple sclerosis.

This clonotype was observed at least ten times. V usage is TRBV5-1 and J usage is TRBJ2-5; no firm D call. CDR1 is SGHRS and CDR2 is YFSETQ in the germline V gene. V lost 2 bases, J lost 1 base, and 0 bases lay in between. CDR3 size: 11 residues. The CDR3 spells CASSFQETQYF. CDR3 DNA: TGCGCCAGCAGCTTCCAAGAGACCCAGTACTTC.

This clonotype appeared many times. The rearrangement joins TRBV2 to TRBJ1-5, with D possibly being TRBD1 (6 bases). The V gene's germline CDR1 is SNHLY and CDR2 FYNNEI. The CDR3 is 14 residues long. Trimming left V 11 bases short and J 3 bases short, with 17 bases between. Here the CDR3 DNA reads TGTGCCTCACTGGCTCGGGACAACAATCAGCCCCAGCATTTT. This encodes CASLARDNNQPQHF.

This chain connects TRBV7-6 to TRBJ1-1; possibly TRBD1 for D (6 bases). Germline CDR1 reads SGHVS; CDR2 reads FNYEAQ. The CDR3 has 15 residues. Trimming pared 6 bases from V and 1 base from J, leaving 15 bases between. CDR3 sequence reads: CASRQPTDRNTEAFF. The CDR3 coding sequence is TGTGCCAGCAGACAACCTACGGACAGGAACACTGAAGCTTTCTTT.

This clonotype was seen at least ten times. V gene TRBV4-2 combines with J gene TRBJ2-3; D perhaps matches TRBD2 (6 bases). The ends were cut back, 2 bases at V and 14 bases at J, with 17 bases in the middle. Per the germline V gene, CDR1 is LGHNA and CDR2 is YNFKEQ. CDR3 length: 13 residues. The CDR3 loop reads CASSQPRDSKRYF. CDR3 nucleotides: TGTGCCAGCAGCCAACCCCGGGACTCCAAGCGGTATTTT.

This clonotype was observed many times. This chain connects TRBV9 to TRBJ2-7; either TRBD1 or TRBD2 may fit D (6 bases each). From germline, CDR1 is SGDLS and CDR2 YYNGEE. V gave up 3 bases and J gave up 0 bases, with 10 bases separating them. The length of the CDR3 is 14 residues. The CDR3 DNA follows: TGTGCCAGCAGCGACGGGGGCCGCTCCTACGAGCAGTACTTC. This sequence encodes CASSDGGRSYEQYF.

Ten or more counts support this clonotype. The rearrangement links TRBV24-1 to TRBJ1-2; tentative D call: TRBD1 (5 bases). Per the germline V gene, CDR1 is KGHDR and CDR2 is SFDVKD. The CDR3 runs 14 residues. The V gene lost 4 bases and the J gene lost 8 bases, with 16 bases spanning the gap. The CDR3 here is CATSDSTAFQGYTF. The CDR3, as DNA: TGTGCCACCAGTGACTCGACAGCATTCCAAGGCTACACCTTC.

Ten or more counts support this clonotype. The chain joins TRBV5-5 to TRBJ2-1; D call uncertain. Germline V gene data show CDR1 as SGHKS and CDR2 as YYEKEE (reference sequence). V lost 3 bases, J lost 2 bases, and 6 bases lay in between. The CDR3 spans 13 residues. The chain's CDR3 is CASSSVTYNEQFF. CDR3 bases: TGTGCCAGCAGCTCGGTGACCTACAATGAGCAGTTCTTC.

In this sample, this clonotype turned up many times. V and J are TRBV5-1 and TRBJ1-5, with D possibly TRBD1 on 5 matching bases. Germline V CDR1 and CDR2: SGHRS, YFSETQ. The CDR3 is 15 residues long. V was trimmed by 0 bases and J by 9 bases, leaving 16 bases between them. CDR3 residues: CASSLDGDGESPQHF. CDR3 DNA: TGCGCCAGCAGCTTGGACGGGGACGGAGAATCGCCCCAGCATTTT.

This clonotype was counted ten times or more. The V and J genes are TRBV12-3 or TRBV12-4 and TRBJ1-4; weak D call: TRBD1 (5 bases). V was cut by 10 bases and J by 4 bases, with 13 bases left in between. The CDR3 covers 13 residues. The CDR3 DNA sequence: TGTGCCACGGGACCGCGCCTTAATGAAAAACTGTTTTTT. This translates into CATGPRLNEKLFF.

This clonotype was observed at least ten times. The chain links TRBV20-1 to TRBJ2-2; D remains unclear. CDR1 DFQATT and CDR2 SNEGSKA come from the germline V gene (reference sequence). The CDR3 length is 12 residues. Between the trimmed V and J ends, which lost 7 bases and 2 bases, there was a span of 8 bases. CDR3 nucleotides: TGCAGTGTCTTAGGCAACACCGGGGAGCTGTTTTTT. It translates to CSVLGNTGELFF.

The sample holds many counts of this clonotype. The V gene is TRBV7-9, the J gene TRBJ1-2; 7 positions match TRBD1. The J segment lost 4 bases and the V segment lost 4 bases, leaving 6 bases of the junction unmatched. The V gene's germline CDR1 is SEHNR and CDR2 FQNEAQ (reference sequence). The CDR3 has 14 residues. The CDR3 protein is CASSSDREVYGYTF. As DNA, the CDR3 is TGTGCCAGCAGCTCCGACAGGGAAGTCTATGGCTACACCTTC.

This clonotype was recorded many times. V usage is TRBV12-3 or TRBV12-4 and J usage is TRBJ1-1, with 7 bases matching TRBD1. The CDR3 sequence is 15 residues long. The J segment lost 4 bases and the V segment lost 6 bases, leaving 11 bases of the junction unmatched. The CDR3 is CASRPSQGEGTEAFF. The DNA of the CDR3 is TGTGCCAGCAGACCAAGTCAGGGGGAGGGCACTGAAGCTTTCTTT.

This clonotype came up a few times. A read error may produce the germline difference seen at one junction end. The V call is TRBV7-7, the J call TRBJ1-1; D not resolved. Looked up from germline, CDR1 is SSHAT and CDR2 is FNYEAQ (reference sequence). This CDR3 spans 13 amino acids. The CDR3 DNA reads as TGTGCTAGCAGCTTATCCGAGAACACTGAAGCTTTCTTT. This encodes CASSLSENTEAFF.

This clonotype was found many times. This chain joins TRBV20-1 and TRBJ1-1, with D uncertain. The CDR3 has 13 residues. Germline CDR1 and CDR2: DFQATT and SNEGSKA (reference sequence). V shed 5 bases and J shed 0 bases, with 10 bases lying between them. The CDR3 DNA follows: TGCAGTGCTCTATCAGCGATGAACACTGAAGCTTTCTTT. Its translation is CSALSAMNTEAFF.

The rearrangement joins TRBV3-1 to TRBJ2-1; 7 bases agree with TRBD2. Germline CDR1 and CDR2: LGHDT and YNNKEL (reference sequence). Trimming cost V 1 base and J 8 bases; bases outside gene matches: 2. The length of the CDR3 is 13 residues. The CDR3 DNA sequence: TGTGCCAGCAGCCAAGCGGGGGGACATGAGCAGTTCTTC. Its translation is CASSQAGGHEQFF.

This clonotype has at least ten counts. The chain links TRBV5-1 to TRBJ2-3, with TRBD2 as a possible D gene (6 bases). V gave up 0 bases and J gave up 8 bases, with 13 bases separating them. Per the germline V gene, CDR1 is SGHRS and CDR2 is YFSETQ. The CDR3 runs to 14 residues. This CDR3 is CASSLDLARGTQYF. In nucleotides, the CDR3 is TGCGCCAGCAGCTTGGACCTGGCGCGGGGTACGCAGTATTTT.

This clonotype has ten or more counts. The chain links TRBV11-2 to TRBJ1-2; D possibly corresponds to TRBD1 (5 bases). Germline loops: CDR1 SGHAT, CDR2 FQNNGV. This CDR3 is built from 13 residues. V lost 6 bases and J lost 3, with 11 bases in between. CDR3 nucleotides: TGTGCCAGCAGGGGAGGGACCGACTATGGCTACACCTTC. This translates into CASRGGTDYGYTF.

In this sample, this clonotype turned up a few times. The chain employs TRBV5-5 and TRBJ1-5; D perhaps matches TRBD1 (5 bases). The CDR3 is 16 residues long. Trimming pared 0 bases from V and 8 bases from J, leaving 18 bases between. Germline lookup yields CDR1 SGHKS and CDR2 YYEKEE (reference sequence). Here the CDR3 DNA reads TGTGCCAGCAGCTTGGCCTGGGGGTCAAGGGAGAAGCCCCAGCATTTT. It encodes CASSLAWGSREKPQHF.

Many counts were recorded for this clonotype. The rearrangement joins TRBV10-3 to TRBJ2-7; D is tentatively TRBD1 or TRBD2 (5 bases each). CDR1 and CDR2 (germline): ENHRY, SYGVKD. The V and J ends lost 2 bases and 4 bases respectively, with 9 bases between them. The CDR3 sequence is 13 residues long. The CDR3 loop is CAISEPGRYEQYF. Written as DNA, the CDR3 is TGTGCCATCAGTGAGCCGGGACGGTACGAGCAGTACTTC.

This clonotype has at least ten counts. V and J are TRBV6-5 and TRBJ2-7; a possible D gene is TRBD2 (5 bases). The V end was cut by 0 bases, the J end by 2 bases, with 11 bases between. The germline V gene encodes CDR1 MNHEY and CDR2 SVGAGI. This CDR3 has 15 amino acids. This chain's CDR3 is CASSYSRSGTYEQYF. The DNA for the CDR3 is TGTGCCAGCAGTTACTCGAGGTCGGGGACCTACGAGCAGTACTTC.

This clonotype showed up many times. V usage is TRBV7-2 and J usage is TRBJ2-7, with 8 bases matching TRBD2. V lost 1 base to trimming and J lost 7 bases; unmatched junction nucleotides: 12. There are 16 residues in the CDR3. The germline gives CDR1 SGHTA, CDR2 FQGNSA. The CDR3 is CASSLGPAGGQGEQYF. CDR3 nucleotides: TGTGCCAGCAGCTTAGGCCCGGCGGGGGGCCAGGGGGAGCAGTACTTC.

This clonotype was recorded at least ten times. CDR3 amino acids: CASSETGTPYEQYF. CDR3 nucleotide sequence: TGTGCCAGCAGCGAGACAGGCACACCCTACGAGCAGTACTTC. The chain has TRBV7-9 and TRBJ2-7; maybe TRBD1 (6 bases). The CDR3 has 14 residues. Trimming left V 5 bases short and J 2 bases short, with 13 bases between. Germline values: CDR1 SEHNR, CDR2 FQNEAQ (reference sequence).

Many counts were recorded for this clonotype. The CDR3 DNA reads as TGTGCCAGCAGTTTGGCGGCGGGGCCCTCTGGAAACACCATATATTTT. Its translation: CASSLAAGPSGNTIYF. The chain recombines TRBV28 with TRBJ1-3, with D possibly TRBD1 on 5 matching bases. CDR1 is MDHEN, CDR2 SYDVKM, per germline. The CDR3 runs to 16 residues. Trimming removed 3 bases at V and 0 bases at J, with 12 bases between.

The V call is TRBV7-8, the J call TRBJ2-1, with TRBD1 matching 10 bases. This CDR3 comprises 16 residues. Germline V gene lookup returns CDR1 SGHVS and CDR2 FQNEAQ. V lost 0 bases, J lost 4 bases, and 3 bases stayed unmatched. CDR3 in amino acids: CASSLARTGGYNEQFF. The CDR3 bases are TGTGCCAGCAGCTTAGCGAGGACAGGGGGTTACAATGAGCAGTTCTTC.

This clonotype has ten or more counts. CDR3 bases: TGTGCCAGCAGTTACTCGCCCGGGACGACCTATGGCTACACCTTC. Its translation: CASSYSPGTTYGYTF. V is TRBV6-5 and J is TRBJ1-2; TRBD1 might be the D (5 bases). V was trimmed by 0 bases and J by 4 bases, leaving 12 bases between them. The CDR3 extends over 15 amino acids. Germline assignment: CDR1 MNHEY and CDR2 SVGAGI.

A remark on this clonotype: One base away lies a much larger clone, so this may be a sequencing read error. J is TRBJ2-7 and V is TRBV7-8; no clear D gene. The CDR3 has 15 amino acids. Germline V gene sequence: CDR1 SGHVS, CDR2 FQNEAQ. Trimming left V 4 bases short and J 6 bases short, with 19 bases between. CDR3 DNA sequence: TGTGCCAGCAGCTCTAGTCTGGGGTTGAGATCCGAGCAGTACTTC. Amino acids: CASSSSLGLRSEQYF.

In this sample, this clonotype turned up many times. The chain is built from TRBV5-1 and TRBJ2-6; TRBD2 matches at 7 bases. The length of the CDR3 is 16 residues. Germline V gene data show CDR1 as SGHRS and CDR2 as YFSETQ. V lost 8 bases, J lost 0 bases, and 8 bases stayed unmatched. The CDR3 nucleotides read TGCGCCAGTTTCCCGGGGAGGGTCTCTGGGGCCAACGTCCTGACTTTC. Translated: CASFPGRVSGANVLTF.

This clonotype was recorded many times. V is TRBV7-9 and J is TRBJ2-1; D is possibly TRBD1 or TRBD2 (5 bases each). Deletions cut 5 bases from V and 2 bases from J, with 13 bases between. Per germline, CDR1 SEHNR and CDR2 FQNEAQ (reference sequence). The CDR3 is 15 amino acids. The DNA for the CDR3 is TGTGCCAGCAGCCCCGGGACGGGCGCCTACAATGAGCAGTTCTTC. Translated, it gives CASSPGTGAYNEQFF.

This clonotype has only one observation. J is TRBJ1-2 and V is TRBV27; the match to TRBD1 covers 7 bases. The CDR3 sequence is 12 residues long. CDR1 and CDR2 (germline): MNHEY, SMNVEV (reference sequence). V lost 4 bases and J lost 8; bases outside the gene matches: 4. The CDR3 bases are TGTGCCAGCAGTTCTCAGACAGGGGGCTACACCTTC. Amino acid sequence: CASSSQTGGYTF.

This clonotype was detected many times. The genes are TRBV7-2 and TRBJ1-3; D is unresolved. V gave up 1 base and J gave up 7 bases, with 8 bases separating them. Germline assignment: CDR1 SGHTA and CDR2 FQGNSA. The CDR3 totals 13 residues. CDR3 loop: CASSLDPDNTIYF. The CDR3 coding sequence is TGTGCCAGCAGCTTAGACCCAGACAACACCATATATTTT.

This clonotype was counted many times. The rearrangement links TRBV20-1 to TRBJ1-3; unclear D gene. This CDR3 is 14 amino acids long. The germline CDR1 and CDR2 sequences are DFQATT and SNEGSKA (reference sequence). Trimming pared 6 bases from V and 3 bases from J, leaving 15 bases between. Written as DNA, the CDR3 is TGCAGTGCCTCGCCCGGGGTGAATGGAAACACCATATATTTT. Protein sequence: CSASPGVNGNTIYF.